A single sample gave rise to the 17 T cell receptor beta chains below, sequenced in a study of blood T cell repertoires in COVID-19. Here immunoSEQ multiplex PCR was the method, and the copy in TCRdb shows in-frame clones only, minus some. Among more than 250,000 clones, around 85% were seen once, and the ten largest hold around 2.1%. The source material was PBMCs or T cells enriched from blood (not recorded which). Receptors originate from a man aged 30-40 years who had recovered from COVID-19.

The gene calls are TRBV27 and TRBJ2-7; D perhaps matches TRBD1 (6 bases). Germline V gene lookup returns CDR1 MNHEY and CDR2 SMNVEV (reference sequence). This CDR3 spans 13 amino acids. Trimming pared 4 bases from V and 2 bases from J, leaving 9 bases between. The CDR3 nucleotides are TGTGCCAGCAGTTGGGCAGGGGCCTACGAGCAGTACTTC. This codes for CASSWAGAYEQYF.

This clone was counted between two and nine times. The CDR3 DNA reads as TGTGCCAGCAGCCTATCCGGGACAGAAGAGACCCAGTACTTC. As protein: CASSLSGTEETQYF. The genes are TRBV3-1 (or the pseudogene TRBV3-2) and TRBJ2-5, with 7 positions matching TRBD1. This CDR3 has 14 amino acids. The junction had 5 bases not matched to a gene; V was cut back by 4 bases and J by 3 bases. Germline V gene lookup returns CDR1 LGHDT and CDR2 YNNKEL (reference sequence).

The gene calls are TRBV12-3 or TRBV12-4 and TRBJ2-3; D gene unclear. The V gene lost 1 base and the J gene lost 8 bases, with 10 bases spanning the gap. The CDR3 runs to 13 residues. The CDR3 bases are TGTGCCAGCAGTTTAGGAGCCTCTACTACGCAGTATTTT. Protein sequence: CASSLGASTTQYF.

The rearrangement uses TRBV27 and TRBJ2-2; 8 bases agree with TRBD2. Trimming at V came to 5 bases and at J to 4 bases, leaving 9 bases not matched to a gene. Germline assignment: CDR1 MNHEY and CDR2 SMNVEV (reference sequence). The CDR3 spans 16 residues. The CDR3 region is CASSKVSGGFTGELFF. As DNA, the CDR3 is TGTGCCAGCAGTAAGGTCTCGGGGGGGTTCACCGGGGAGCTGTTTTTT.

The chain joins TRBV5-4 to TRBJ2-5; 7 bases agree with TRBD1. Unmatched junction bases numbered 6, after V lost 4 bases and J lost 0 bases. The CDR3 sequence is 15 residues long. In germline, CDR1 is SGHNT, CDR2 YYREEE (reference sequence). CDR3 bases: TGTGCCAGCAGCCCGGGACAGCCTTACCAAGAGACCCAGTACTTC. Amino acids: CASSPGQPYQETQYF.

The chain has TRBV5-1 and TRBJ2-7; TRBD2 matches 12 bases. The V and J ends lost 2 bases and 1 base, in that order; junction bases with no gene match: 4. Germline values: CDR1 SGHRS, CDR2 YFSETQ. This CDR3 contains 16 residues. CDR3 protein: CASSFTSGGSSYEQYF. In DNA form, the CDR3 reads TGCGCCAGCAGCTTCACTAGCGGGGGGTCATCCTACGAGCAGTACTTC.

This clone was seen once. CDR3 nucleotides: TGTGCCGGAGGACAGGGGAATAATTCACCCCTCCACTTT. This gives the protein CAGGQGNNSPLHF. The chain joins TRBV6-5 to TRBJ1-6; TRBD1 matches at 9 bases. CDR3 size: 13 residues. V was pared by 11 bases and J by 5 bases, with 4 bases of the junction left unmatched. Germline CDR1 reads MNHEY; CDR2 reads SVGAGI.

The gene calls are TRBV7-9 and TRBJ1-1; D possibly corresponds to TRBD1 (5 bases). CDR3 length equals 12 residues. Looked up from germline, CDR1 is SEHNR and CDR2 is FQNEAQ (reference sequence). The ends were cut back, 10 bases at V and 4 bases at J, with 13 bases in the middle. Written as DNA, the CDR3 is TGTGCCATCCCCCAGGGCGGCACTGAAGCTTTCTTT. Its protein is CAIPQGGTEAFF.

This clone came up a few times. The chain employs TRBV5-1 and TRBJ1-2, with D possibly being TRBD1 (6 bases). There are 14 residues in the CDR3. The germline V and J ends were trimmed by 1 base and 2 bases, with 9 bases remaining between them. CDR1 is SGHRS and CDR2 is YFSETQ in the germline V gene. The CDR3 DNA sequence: TGCGCCAGCAGCTTGAGGCAGGGGAACTATGGCTACACCTTC. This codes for CASSLRQGNYGYTF.

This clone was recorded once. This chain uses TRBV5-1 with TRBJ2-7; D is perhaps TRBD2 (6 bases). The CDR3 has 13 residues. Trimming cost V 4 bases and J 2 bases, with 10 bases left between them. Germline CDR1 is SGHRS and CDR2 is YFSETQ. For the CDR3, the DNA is TGCGCCAGCAGCCCCGGGACTCCCTACGAGCAGTACTTC. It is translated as CASSPGTPYEQYF.

The CDR3 coding sequence is TGCAGTGCTAGTGGGGACAGGGTACCGTCTACGCAGTATTTT. Its translation is CSASGDRVPSTQYF. The chain is built from TRBV20-1 and TRBJ2-3, with 9 bases matching TRBD1. CDR3 length: 14 amino acids. Germline V gene lookup returns CDR1 DFQATT and CDR2 SNEGSKA (reference sequence). V dropped 3 bases and J dropped 8; count of bases not matched to a gene: 9.

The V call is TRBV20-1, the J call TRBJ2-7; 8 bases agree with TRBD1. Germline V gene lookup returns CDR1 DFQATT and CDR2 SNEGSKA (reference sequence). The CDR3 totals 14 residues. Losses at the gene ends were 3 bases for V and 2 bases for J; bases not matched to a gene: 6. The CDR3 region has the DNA TGCAGTGCTAGTCGGGGACAGGAACCCTACGAGCAGTACTTC. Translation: CSASRGQEPYEQYF.

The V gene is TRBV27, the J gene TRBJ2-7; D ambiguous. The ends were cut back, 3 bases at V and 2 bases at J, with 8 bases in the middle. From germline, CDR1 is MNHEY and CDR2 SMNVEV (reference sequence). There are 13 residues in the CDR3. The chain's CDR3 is CASSFGSAYEQYF. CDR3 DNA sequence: TGTGCCAGCAGTTTCGGGTCGGCCTACGAGCAGTACTTC.

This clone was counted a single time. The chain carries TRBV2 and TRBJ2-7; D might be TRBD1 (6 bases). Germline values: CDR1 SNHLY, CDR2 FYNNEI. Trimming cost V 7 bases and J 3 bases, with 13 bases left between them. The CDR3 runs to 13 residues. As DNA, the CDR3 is TGTGCCAGCATCCGGGACAACAACTACGAGCAGTACTTC. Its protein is CASIRDNNYEQYF.

The CDR3 spells CASRRVLGGAETQYF. The CDR3 region has the DNA TGTGCCAGCCGCCGCGTTTTGGGGGGGGCGGAGACCCAGTACTTC. The chain couples TRBV5-8 to TRBJ2-5; the D gene is possibly TRBD2 (7 bases). The CDR3 is made up of 15 amino acids. The ends were cut back, 7 bases at V and 5 bases at J, with 21 bases in the middle. The germline V gene has CDR1 SGHTS and CDR2 YDEGEE.

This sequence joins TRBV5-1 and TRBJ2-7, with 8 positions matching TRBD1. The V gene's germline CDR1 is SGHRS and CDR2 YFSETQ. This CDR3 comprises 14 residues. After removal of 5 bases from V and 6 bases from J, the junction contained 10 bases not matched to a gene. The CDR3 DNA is TGCGCCAGCAGATCAACGACAGGGGCCCCCGAGCAGTACTTC. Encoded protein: CASRSTTGAPEQYF.

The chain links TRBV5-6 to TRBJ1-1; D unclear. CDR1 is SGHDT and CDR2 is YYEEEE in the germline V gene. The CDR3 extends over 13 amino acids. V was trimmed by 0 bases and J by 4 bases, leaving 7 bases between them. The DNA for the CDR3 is TGTGCCAGCAGCTTGGGGGGAGGCACTGAAGCTTTCTTT. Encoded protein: CASSLGGGTEAFF.